This T cell receptor (beta chain) was profiled in a study of blood T cell repertoires in COVID-19. Looking at the study overall: There were acute and convalescent COVID-19 samples, and they came from the United States, Italy and Spain. PBMCs, B-cell-depleted T cells, or T cells were the source of the cDNA or gDNA that made up the material.

The V and J ends lost 4 bases and 0 bases, in that order; junction bases with no gene match: 10. The CDR3 has 17 amino acids. Germline lookup yields CDR1 SGHTA and CDR2 FQGNSA. Original methodology: Reference gene primer amplification gave estimated nucleated cell counts. Method: immunoSEQ multiplex PCR; TCRdb's copy keeps in-frame clones and lacks some. V and J calls and clone size come straight from that table; D and trimming were deduced from the DNA. This table has about 190,000 clones, around 80% appearing once. Specimen: peripheral blood. The genes are TRBV7-2 and TRBJ2-3, with 7 bases fitting TRBD2. The clonotype originates from a man aged 25 to 40 with active or convalescent COVID-19. The CDR3 sequence: CASSSAGGSGSTDTQYF. CDR3 coding DNA: TGTGCCAGCAGCTCGGCCGGAGGTAGCGGGAGCACAGATACGCAGTATTTT.